These 9 T cell receptor beta chains were all obtained from the same sample, sequenced in a study of technical replicates of blood from a handful of donors (dated by TCRdb to 2015 to 2018). Library generation was performed with the immunoSEQ multiplex PCR assay. TCRdb holds this immuneACCESS table with in-frame rearrangements only. Some clones are missing; in checked studies, unresolved V genes explain under half, and the rest has no known cause. The sample table shows tens of thousands of clones, and roughly 89% are seen once. The top ten hold approximately 4% of the sample. The sample comprised PBMCs. These receptors came from a human donor in good health. Some clones in this sample may be carry-over from other donors' samples.

V and J are TRBV7-3 and TRBJ1-1; 7 positions agree with TRBD1. Germline V gene data show CDR1 as SGHTA and CDR2 as FQGTGA. This CDR3 region has 16 residues. J gave up 2 bases and V 2 bases, and 8 bases lay outside the gene matches. CDR3 amino acids: CASSLFGTAINTEAFF. CDR3 DNA: TGTGCCAGCAGCTTATTTGGGACAGCGATTAACACTGAAGCTTTCTTT.

Here the CDR3 DNA reads TGTGCCAGCAGTGACTATACAGGATCCGAAGCTTTCTTT. As protein: CASSDYTGSEAFF. The rearrangement uses TRBV6-4 and TRBJ1-1, with a weak D call TRBD1 (5 bases). Trimming took off 1 base at V and 8 bases at J, with 11 bases between the two ends. CDR3 length equals 13 residues. The germline CDR1 and CDR2 sequences are MRHNA and SNTAGT.

The chain links TRBV4-1 to TRBJ1-4, with TRBD1 matching over 9 bases. Germline V CDR1 and CDR2: MGHRA, YSYEKL. The V gene end was trimmed by 6 bases and the J gene end by 1 base; junction bases not matched to a gene: 12. The CDR3 runs to 18 residues. CDR3 residues: CASSQTPNRGLTNEKLFF. CDR3 nucleotide sequence: TGCGCCAGCAGTCAAACGCCTAACAGGGGGCTAACTAATGAAAAACTGTTTTTT.

This chain uses TRBV7-9 with TRBJ1-6; 8 positions match TRBD1. Germline assignment: CDR1 SEHNR and CDR2 FQNEAQ (reference sequence). This CDR3 region has 15 residues. The V gene end was trimmed by 1 base and the J gene end by 5 bases; junction bases not matched to a gene: 1. CDR3 region: CASSLGQGNNSPLHF. The CDR3 bases are TGTGCCAGCAGCTTAGGACAGGGGAATAATTCACCCCTCCACTTT.

The chain has TRBV5-1 and TRBJ2-3; 12 bases are shared with TRBD1. Germline assignment: CDR1 SGHRS and CDR2 YFSETQ. CDR3 length: 15 residues. The V and J ends lost 4 bases and 7 bases, in that order; junction bases with no gene match: 7. In nucleotides, the CDR3 is TGCGCCAGCAGCGGGGGGACAGGGGGCTCGTATACGCAGTATTTT. Translated: CASSGGTGGSYTQYF.

The CDR3: CAISREGTGELFF. As DNA, the CDR3 is TGTGCCATCTCAAGGGAGGGCACCGGGGAGCTGTTTTTT. The J gene is TRBJ2-2, the V gene TRBV10-3; 7 bases map to TRBD2. Germline lookup yields CDR1 ENHRY and CDR2 SYGVKD. The CDR3 contains 13 residues. V shed 8 bases, J shed 4 bases, and the junction held 4 bases outside the gene matches.

The J gene is TRBJ2-1, the V gene TRBV5-6, with D perhaps TRBD2 (5 bases). The V gene's germline CDR1 is SGHDT and CDR2 YYEEEE. V lost 1 base and J lost 3, with 8 bases in between. There are 14 residues in the CDR3. CDR3 sequence (DNA): TGTGCCAGCAGCTTGAGGAGGAACTACAATGAGCAGTTCTTC. Its translation is CASSLRRNYNEQFF.

This clone was recorded only once. V gene TRBV5-6 combines with J gene TRBJ2-1, with a weak D call TRBD2 (6 bases). This CDR3 is built from 15 residues. V was trimmed by 4 bases and J by 0 bases, leaving 11 bases between them. CDR1 and CDR2 from the germline V gene are SGHDT and YYEEEE. The CDR3 region is CASSPGLASYNEQFF. The CDR3 DNA sequence: TGTGCCAGCAGCCCGGGACTGGCCTCCTACAATGAGCAGTTCTTC.

V and J are TRBV6-4 and TRBJ2-3, with 8 positions matching TRBD2. Germline CDR1 and CDR2: MRHNA and SNTAGT. There are 14 residues in the CDR3. V dropped 2 bases and J dropped 4; count of bases not matched to a gene: 2. The DNA of the CDR3 is TGTGCCAGCAGTGACGACGGGGGGGCAGATACGCAGTATTTT. The encoded protein is CASSDDGGADTQYF.